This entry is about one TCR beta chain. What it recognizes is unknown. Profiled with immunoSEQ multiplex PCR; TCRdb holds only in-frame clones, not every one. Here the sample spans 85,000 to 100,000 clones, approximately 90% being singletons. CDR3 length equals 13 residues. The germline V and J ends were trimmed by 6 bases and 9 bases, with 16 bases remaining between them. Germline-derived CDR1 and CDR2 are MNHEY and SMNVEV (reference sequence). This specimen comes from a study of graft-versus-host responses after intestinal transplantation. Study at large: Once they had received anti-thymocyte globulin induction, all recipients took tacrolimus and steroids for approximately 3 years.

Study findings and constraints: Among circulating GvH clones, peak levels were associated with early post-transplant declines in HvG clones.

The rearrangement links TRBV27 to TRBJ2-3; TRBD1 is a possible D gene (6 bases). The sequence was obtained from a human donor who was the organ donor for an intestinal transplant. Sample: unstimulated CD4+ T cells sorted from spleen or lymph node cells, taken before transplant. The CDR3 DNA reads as TGTGCCAGCAGACCCACCAACAGGGACACGCAGTATTTT. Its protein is CASRPTNRDTQYF.